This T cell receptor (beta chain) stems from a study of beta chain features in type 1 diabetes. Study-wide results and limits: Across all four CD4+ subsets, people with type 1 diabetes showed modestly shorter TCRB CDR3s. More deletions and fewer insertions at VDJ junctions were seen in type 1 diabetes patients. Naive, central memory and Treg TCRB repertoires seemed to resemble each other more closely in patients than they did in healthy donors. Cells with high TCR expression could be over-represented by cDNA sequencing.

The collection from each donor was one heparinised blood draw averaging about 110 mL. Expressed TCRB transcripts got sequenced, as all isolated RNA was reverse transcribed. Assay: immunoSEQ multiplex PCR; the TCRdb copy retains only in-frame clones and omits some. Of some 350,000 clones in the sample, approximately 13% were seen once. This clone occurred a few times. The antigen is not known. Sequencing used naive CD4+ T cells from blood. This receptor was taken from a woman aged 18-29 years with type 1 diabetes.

CDR3 loop: CASSLDGQGGYGYTF. As DNA, the CDR3 is TGCGCCAGCAGCTTGGATGGACAGGGCGGCTATGGCTACACCTTC. This sequence joins TRBV5-1 and TRBJ1-2, with 8 nucleotides matching TRBD1. V trimming: 0 bases; J trimming: 4 bases; junction bases outside the gene matches: 5. Looked up from germline, CDR1 is SGHRS and CDR2 is YFSETQ. This CDR3 contains 15 residues.